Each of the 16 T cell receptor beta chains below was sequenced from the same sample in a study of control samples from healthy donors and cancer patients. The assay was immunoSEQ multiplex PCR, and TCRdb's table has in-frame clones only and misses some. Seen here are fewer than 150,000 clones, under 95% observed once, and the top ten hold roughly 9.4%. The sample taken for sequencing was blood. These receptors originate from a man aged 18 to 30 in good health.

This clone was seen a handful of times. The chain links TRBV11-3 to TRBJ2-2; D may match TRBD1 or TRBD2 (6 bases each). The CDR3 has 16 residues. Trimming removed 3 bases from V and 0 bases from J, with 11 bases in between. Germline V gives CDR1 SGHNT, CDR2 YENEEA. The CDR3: CASSFRGETNTGELFF. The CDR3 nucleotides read TGTGCCAGCAGCTTTAGGGGGGAGACGAACACCGGGGAGCTGTTTTTT.

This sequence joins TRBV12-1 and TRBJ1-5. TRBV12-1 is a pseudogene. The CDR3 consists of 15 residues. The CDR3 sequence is CASSFAGVSNQPQHF. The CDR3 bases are TGTGCCAGCAGCTTTGCCGGGGTTAGCAATCAGCCCCAGCATTTT.

DNA of the CDR3: TGTGCCAGCAGCCAAGAGGGGAGTAGAGGGACAGGGGCCCACGAGCAGTACTTC. Translation gives CASSQEGSRGTGAHEQYF. V is TRBV3-1 (or the pseudogene TRBV3-2) and J is TRBJ2-7, with 10 bases aligning to TRBD1. The CDR3 spans 18 residues. From germline, CDR1 is LGHDT and CDR2 YNNKEL (reference sequence). V gave up 0 bases and J gave up 5 bases; unmatched junction bases: 13.

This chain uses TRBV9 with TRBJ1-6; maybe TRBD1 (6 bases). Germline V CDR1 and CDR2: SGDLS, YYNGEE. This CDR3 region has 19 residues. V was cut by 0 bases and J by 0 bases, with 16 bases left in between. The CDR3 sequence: CASSVERGEPISYNSPLHF. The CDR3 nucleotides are TGTGCCAGCAGCGTAGAAAGGGGGGAGCCTATCTCCTATAATTCACCCCTCCACTTT.

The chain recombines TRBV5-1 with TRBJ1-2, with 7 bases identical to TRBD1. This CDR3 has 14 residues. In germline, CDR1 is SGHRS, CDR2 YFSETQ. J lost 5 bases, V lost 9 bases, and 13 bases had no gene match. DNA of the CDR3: TGCGCCACCTCACCAGGGGGGCTAGATTATGGCTACACCTTC. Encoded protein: CATSPGGLDYGYTF.

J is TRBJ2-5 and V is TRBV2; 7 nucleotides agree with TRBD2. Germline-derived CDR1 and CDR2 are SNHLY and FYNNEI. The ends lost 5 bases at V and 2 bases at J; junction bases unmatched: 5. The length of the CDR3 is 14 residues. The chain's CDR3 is CASSLRLAQETQYF. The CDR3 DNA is TGTGCCAGCAGTCTAAGACTAGCACAAGAGACCCAGTACTTC.

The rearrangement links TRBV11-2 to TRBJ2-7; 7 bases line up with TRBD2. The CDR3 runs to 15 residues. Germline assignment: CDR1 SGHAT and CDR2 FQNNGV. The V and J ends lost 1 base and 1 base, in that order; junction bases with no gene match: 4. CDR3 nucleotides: TGTGCCAGCAGCTTAGTTTACGGGGGGTCCTACGAGCAGTACTTC. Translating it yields CASSLVYGGSYEQYF.

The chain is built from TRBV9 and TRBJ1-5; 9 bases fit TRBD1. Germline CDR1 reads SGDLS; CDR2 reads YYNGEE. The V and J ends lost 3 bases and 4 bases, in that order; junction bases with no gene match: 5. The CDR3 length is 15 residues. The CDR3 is CASSATGTGNQPQHF. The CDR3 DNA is TGTGCCAGCAGCGCCACCGGGACAGGGAATCAGCCCCAGCATTTT.

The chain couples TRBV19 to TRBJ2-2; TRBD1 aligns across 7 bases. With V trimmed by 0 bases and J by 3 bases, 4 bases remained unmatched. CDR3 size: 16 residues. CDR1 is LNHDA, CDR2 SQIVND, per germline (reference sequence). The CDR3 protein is CASSIDRTGDTGELFF. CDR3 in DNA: TGTGCCAGTAGTATAGATCGGACAGGCGACACCGGGGAGCTGTTTTTT.

This CDR3 reads CASRGRPNTGELFF. In DNA, the CDR3 is TGTGCCAGCAGAGGCAGGCCGAACACCGGGGAGCTGTTTTTT. The gene calls are TRBV2 and TRBJ2-2; D unclear. V lost 6 bases and J lost 0, with 8 bases in between. From germline, CDR1 is SNHLY and CDR2 FYNNEI. The CDR3 loop spans 14 amino acids. Drawing the rest from reference TRBV2 and TRBJ2-2, the complete variable domain is EPEVTQTPSHQVTQMGQEVILRCVPISNHLYFYWYRQILGQKVEFLVSFYNNEISEKSEIFDDQFSVERPDGSNFTLKIRSTKLEDSAMYFCASRGRPNTGELFFGEGSRLTVL.

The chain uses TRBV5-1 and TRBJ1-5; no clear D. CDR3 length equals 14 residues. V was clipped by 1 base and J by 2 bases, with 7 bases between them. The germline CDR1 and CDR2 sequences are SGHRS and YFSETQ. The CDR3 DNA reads TGCGCCAGCAGCTTGAGTTCTGGCAATCAGCCCCAGCATTTT. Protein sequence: CASSLSSGNQPQHF.

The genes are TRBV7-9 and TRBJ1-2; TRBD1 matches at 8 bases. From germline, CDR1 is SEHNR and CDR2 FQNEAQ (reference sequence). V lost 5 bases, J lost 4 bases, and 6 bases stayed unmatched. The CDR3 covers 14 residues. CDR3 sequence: CASSRQGFSYGYTF. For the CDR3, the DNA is TGTGCCAGCAGCCGACAGGGGTTTAGCTATGGCTACACCTTC.

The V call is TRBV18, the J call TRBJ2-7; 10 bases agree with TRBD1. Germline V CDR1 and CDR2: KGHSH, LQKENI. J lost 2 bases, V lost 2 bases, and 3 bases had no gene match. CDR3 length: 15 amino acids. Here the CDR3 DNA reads TGTGCCAGCTCACCAAGGGGACAGGGGACCTACGAGCAGTACTTC. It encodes CASSPRGQGTYEQYF.

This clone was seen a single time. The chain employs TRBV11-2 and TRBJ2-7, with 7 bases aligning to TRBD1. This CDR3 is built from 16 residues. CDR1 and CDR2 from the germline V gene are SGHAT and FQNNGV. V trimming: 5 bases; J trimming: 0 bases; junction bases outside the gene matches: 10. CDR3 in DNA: TGTGCCAGCAGCCCTAGGGGACAGATTAGCTCCTACGAGCAGTACTTC. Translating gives CASSPRGQISSYEQYF. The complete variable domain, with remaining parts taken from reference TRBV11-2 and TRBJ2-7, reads EAGVAQSPRYKIIEKRQSVAFWCNPISGHATLYWYQQILGQGPKLLIQFQNNGVVDDSQLPKDRFSAERLKGVDSTLKIQPAKLEDSAVYLCASSPRGQISSYEQYFGPGTRLTVT.

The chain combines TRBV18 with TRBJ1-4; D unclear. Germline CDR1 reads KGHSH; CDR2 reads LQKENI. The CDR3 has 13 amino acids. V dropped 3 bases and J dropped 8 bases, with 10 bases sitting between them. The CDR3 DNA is TGTGCCAGCTCACCCGTTGGCAGCGAAAAACTGTTTTTT. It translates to CASSPVGSEKLFF.

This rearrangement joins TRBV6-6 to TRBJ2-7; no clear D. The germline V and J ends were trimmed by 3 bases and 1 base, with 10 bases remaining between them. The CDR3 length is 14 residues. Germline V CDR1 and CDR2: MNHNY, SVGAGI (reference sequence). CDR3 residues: CASSYLLESYEQYF. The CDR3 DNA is TGTGCCAGCAGTTATCTGCTGGAATCCTACGAGCAGTACTTC.